There are a few counts of the clone carrying this T cell receptor beta chain. Its antigen is not known. The time point denotes: persistent/refractory GD, antithyroid drugs over 5 years with positive TRAb. The TCR library was made from RNA that had been extracted from PBMCs in TRIzol. Both iRepertoire HTBI primers and Arm-PCR of CDR3 regions were used to build the TCR beta libraries. A single record per CDR3 protein comes from TCRdb applying MiXCR to the multiplex PCR reads. The repertoire holds some 430,000 distinct CDR3 sequences, with roughly 21% as singletons. These data originate in a study of regulatory T cells in long-lasting Graves disease. Overall study results and limits: Reduced TCR diversity was observed in persistent Graves' patients versus newly diagnosed patients.

The specimen comprised peripheral blood mononuclear cells (PBMCs), sampled when the disease was refractory, from a patient treated with antithyroid drugs. The clonotype originates from a female donor with Graves disease.

The CDR3 DNA is TGTGCCATCAGTGAAGCAGGGGGCGCGGGAGAAAAACTGTTTTTT. Translation: CAISEAGGAGEKLFF. V and J are TRBV10-3 and TRBJ1-4; 8 bases match TRBD1. In germline, CDR1 is ENHRY, CDR2 SYGVKD. The CDR3 covers 15 residues. The V and J ends lost 3 bases and 8 bases, in that order; junction bases with no gene match: 8.